This T cell receptor (beta chain) was observed in a study of CD8 T cells in Susac syndrome. Study results and caveats: The authors acknowledged that their TCR sequencing and HLA analysis involved a relatively small number of individuals.

This CDR3 has 16 amino acids. To note about this clonotype: Its antigen is not identified.

cDNA came from about 0.5 to 1 ug RNA primed by random hexamers. The amplification used immunoSEQ multiplex PCR on TCR beta CDR3; it spanned 54 Vbeta and 13 Jbeta. TCRdb passed the immunoSEQ multiplex PCR reads through MiXCR, listing each CDR3 protein once. The repertoire consists of 250,000 to 300,000 distinct CDR3 sequences, with around 85% occurring once and the leading ten covering around 0.2%. Sequencing of TCR beta drew on CD8+ and CD4+ T cells from blood. Control patients had untreated stable or active relapsing-remitting multiple sclerosis by revised McDonald criteria. The source material was CD8+ T cells from PBMCs. The V gene is TRBV21-1, the J gene TRBJ2-5. TRBV21-1 is annotated as a pseudogene. This receptor was taken from a human donor with multiple sclerosis. CDR3 loop: CASSKGTYWPRETQYF. DNA of the CDR3: TGTGCCAGCAGCAAAGGGACCTACTGGCCGAGGGAGACCCAGTACTTC.